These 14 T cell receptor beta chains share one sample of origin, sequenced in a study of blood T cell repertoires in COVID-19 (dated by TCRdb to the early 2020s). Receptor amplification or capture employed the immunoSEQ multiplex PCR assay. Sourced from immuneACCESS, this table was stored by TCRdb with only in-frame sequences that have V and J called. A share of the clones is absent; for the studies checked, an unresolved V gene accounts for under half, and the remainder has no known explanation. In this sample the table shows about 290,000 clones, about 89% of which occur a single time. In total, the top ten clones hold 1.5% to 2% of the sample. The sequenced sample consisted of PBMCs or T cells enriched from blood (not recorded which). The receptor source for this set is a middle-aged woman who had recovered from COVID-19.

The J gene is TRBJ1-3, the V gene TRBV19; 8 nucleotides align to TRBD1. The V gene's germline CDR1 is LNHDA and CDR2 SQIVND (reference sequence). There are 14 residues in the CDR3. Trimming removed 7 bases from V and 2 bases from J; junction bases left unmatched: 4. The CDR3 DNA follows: TGTGCCAGTACTTTACAGGGGGCTGGAAACACCATATATTTT. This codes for CASTLQGAGNTIYF.

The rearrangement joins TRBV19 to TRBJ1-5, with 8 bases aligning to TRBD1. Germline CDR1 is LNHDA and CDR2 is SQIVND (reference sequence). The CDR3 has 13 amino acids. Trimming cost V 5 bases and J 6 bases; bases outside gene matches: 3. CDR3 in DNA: TGTGCCAGTAGTGGGACAGGAGGTCAGCCCCAGCATTTT. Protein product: CASSGTGGQPQHF.

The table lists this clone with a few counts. The CDR3 DNA reads as TGTGCCAGCAGCACGGGACAGGGGGCTTTAATCAATGAGCAGTTCTTC. Its protein product is CASSTGQGALINEQFF. The rearrangement links TRBV7-3 to TRBJ2-1, with TRBD1 matching 12 bases. The V gene end was trimmed by 5 bases and the J gene end by 6 bases; junction bases not matched to a gene: 8. The CDR3 extends over 16 amino acids. Germline V gene data show CDR1 as SGHTA and CDR2 as FQGTGA.

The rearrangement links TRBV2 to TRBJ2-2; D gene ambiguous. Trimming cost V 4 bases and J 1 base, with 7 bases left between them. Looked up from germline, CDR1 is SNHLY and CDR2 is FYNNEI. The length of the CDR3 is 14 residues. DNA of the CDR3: TGTGCCAGCAGTGGTAACAGGAACACCGGGGAGCTGTTTTTT. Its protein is CASSGNRNTGELFF.

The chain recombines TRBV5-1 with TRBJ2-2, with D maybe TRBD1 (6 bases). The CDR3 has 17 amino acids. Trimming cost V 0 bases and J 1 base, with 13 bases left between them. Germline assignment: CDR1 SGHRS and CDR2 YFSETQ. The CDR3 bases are TGCGCCAGCAGCTTGGTTGGGGGCTCAGGGAACACCGGGGAGCTGTTTTTT. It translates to CASSLVGGSGNTGELFF.

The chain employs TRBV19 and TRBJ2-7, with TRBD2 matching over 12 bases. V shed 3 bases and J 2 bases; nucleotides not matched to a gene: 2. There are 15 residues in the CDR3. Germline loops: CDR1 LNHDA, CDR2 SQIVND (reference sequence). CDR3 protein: CASSMGLAGTYEQYF. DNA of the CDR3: TGTGCCAGTAGTATGGGACTAGCGGGTACCTACGAGCAGTACTTC.

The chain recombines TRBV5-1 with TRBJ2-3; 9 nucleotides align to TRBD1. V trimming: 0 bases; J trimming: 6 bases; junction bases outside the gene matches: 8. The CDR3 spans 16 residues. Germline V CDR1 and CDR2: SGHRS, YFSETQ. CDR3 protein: CASSLEAGQGLDTQYF. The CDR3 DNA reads TGCGCCAGCAGCTTGGAAGCGGGACAGGGATTGGATACGCAGTATTTT.

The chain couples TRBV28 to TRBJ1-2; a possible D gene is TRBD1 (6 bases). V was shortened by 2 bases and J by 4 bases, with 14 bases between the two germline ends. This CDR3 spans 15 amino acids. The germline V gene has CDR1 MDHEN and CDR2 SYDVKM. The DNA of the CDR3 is TGTGCCAGCAGTTTAGTTAGTCAGGGGAGCTATGGCTACACCTTC. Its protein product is CASSLVSQGSYGYTF.

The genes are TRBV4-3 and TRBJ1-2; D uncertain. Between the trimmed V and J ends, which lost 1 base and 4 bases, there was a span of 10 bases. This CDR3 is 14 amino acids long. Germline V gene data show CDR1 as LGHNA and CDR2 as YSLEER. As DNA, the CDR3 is TGCGCCAGCAGCCAAGCACAGATGTCCTATGGCTACACCTTC. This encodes CASSQAQMSYGYTF.

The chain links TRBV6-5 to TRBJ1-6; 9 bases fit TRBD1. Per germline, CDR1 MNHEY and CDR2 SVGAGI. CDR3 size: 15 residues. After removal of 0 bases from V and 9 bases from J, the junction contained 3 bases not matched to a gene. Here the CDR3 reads CASSYSGTGTSPLHF. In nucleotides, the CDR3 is TGTGCCAGCAGTTACTCAGGGACAGGGACTTCACCCCTCCACTTT.

The CDR3 DNA reads as TGTGCCGCGGCAGGGGGGTTCTATGGCTACACCTTC. It specifies CAAAGGFYGYTF. The rearrangement uses TRBV30 and TRBJ1-2; 7 nucleotides agree with TRBD1. This CDR3 contains 12 residues. The J segment lost 4 bases and the V segment lost 8 bases, leaving 7 bases of the junction unmatched. The V gene's germline CDR1 is GTSNPN and CDR2 SVGIG (reference sequence).

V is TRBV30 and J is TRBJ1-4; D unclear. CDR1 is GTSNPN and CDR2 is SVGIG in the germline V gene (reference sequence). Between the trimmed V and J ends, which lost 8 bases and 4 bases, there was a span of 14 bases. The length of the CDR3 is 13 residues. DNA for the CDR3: TGTGCCAGCACGTGGGAGGGTAATGAAAAACTGTTTTTT. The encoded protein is CASTWEGNEKLFF.

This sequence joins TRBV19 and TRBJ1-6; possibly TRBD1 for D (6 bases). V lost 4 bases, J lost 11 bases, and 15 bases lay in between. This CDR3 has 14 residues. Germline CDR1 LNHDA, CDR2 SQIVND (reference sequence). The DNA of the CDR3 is TGTGCCAGTAGTACCTTGACCCGGACAGCACCCCTCCACTTT. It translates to CASSTLTRTAPLHF.

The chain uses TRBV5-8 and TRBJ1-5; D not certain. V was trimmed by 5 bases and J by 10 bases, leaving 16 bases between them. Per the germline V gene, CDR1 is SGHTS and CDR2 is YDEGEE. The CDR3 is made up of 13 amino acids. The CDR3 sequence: CASSSPSGRPQHF. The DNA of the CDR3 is TGTGCCAGCAGTTCACCCTCGGGTAGACCCCAGCATTTT.